The entry below gives a single T cell receptor beta chain sequence along with its context. The antigen remains unidentified. These data come from a study of shared clonotypes between healthy human individuals. Whole-study findings and limits: A handful of donors shared 4.5% to 6.5% of their naive CD4 clonotypes.

Authors' data handling: Filtering differed since immunoSEQ provided only junctions, with no quality scores. Produced via immunoSEQ multiplex PCR; TCRdb's table is partial and in-frame only. V and J calls plus clone size are reproduced from that table; the DNA served to infer D and trimming. The data show millions of clones, roughly 94% seen once. The V segment lost 6 bases and the J segment 4 bases; nucleotides outside the gene matches: 8. The V gene's germline CDR1 is SEHNR and CDR2 FQNEAQ (reference sequence). This CDR3 comprises 16 residues. The sequence was obtained from a man aged 18 to 29 in good health. V and J are TRBV7-9 and TRBJ1-6; TRBD1 matches 8 bases. The sequenced material came from naive CD4+ T cells sorted from blood. Subset in this sample: CD45RA+ positively selected. The CDR3 region is CASSLDRQGYNSPLHF. Here the CDR3 DNA reads TGTGCCAGCAGTCTTGACAGACAGGGGTATAATTCACCCCTCCACTTT.